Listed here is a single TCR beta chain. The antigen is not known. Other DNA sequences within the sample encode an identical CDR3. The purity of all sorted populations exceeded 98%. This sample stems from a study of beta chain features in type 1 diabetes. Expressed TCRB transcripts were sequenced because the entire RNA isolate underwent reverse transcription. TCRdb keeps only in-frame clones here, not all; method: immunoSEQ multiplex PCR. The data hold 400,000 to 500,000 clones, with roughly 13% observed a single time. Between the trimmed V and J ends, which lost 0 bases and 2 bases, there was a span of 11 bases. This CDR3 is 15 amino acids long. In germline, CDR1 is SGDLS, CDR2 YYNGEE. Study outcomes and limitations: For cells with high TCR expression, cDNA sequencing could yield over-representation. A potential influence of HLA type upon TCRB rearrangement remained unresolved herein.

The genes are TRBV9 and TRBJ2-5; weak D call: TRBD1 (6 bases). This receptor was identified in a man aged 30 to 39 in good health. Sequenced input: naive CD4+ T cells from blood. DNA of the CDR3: TGTGCCAGCAGCGTAGGGCCAGGGGAACAAGAGACCCAGTACTTC. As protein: CASSVGPGEQETQYF.